The 26 T cell receptor beta chains in this list originate from one sample, sequenced in a study of cytomegalovirus exposure and HLA in healthy donors listed by TCRdb under 2017. The library was built by means of the immunoSEQ multiplex PCR assay. For the multiplex PCR, a mixture combining 60 forward primers for TCR Vbeta segments and 13 reverse primers for TCR Jbeta segments was used. The table comes from immuneACCESS by way of TCRdb, which keeps in-frame sequences with V and J called. Part of the clones is missing from these tables; in studies checked, under half for an unresolved V gene and the rest for unknown reasons. Here the sample has fewer than 200,000 clones; about four fifths occur a single time. Of the sample, 1.5% falls within the top ten clones. The material sequenced was PBMCs. The receptors stem from a girl aged 5-17 years in good health and CMV-seropositive.

The chain uses TRBV6-1 and TRBJ1-1; TRBD1 might be the D (6 bases). V was cut by 6 bases and J by 2 bases, with 13 bases left in between. Germline lookup yields CDR1 MNHNS and CDR2 SASEGT. The CDR3 runs to 14 residues. The CDR3 coding sequence is TGTGCCAGCAGCGGGGACACACTTAACACTGAAGCTTTCTTT. Encoded protein: CASSGDTLNTEAFF.

This clone is a singleton in its sample. The gene calls are TRBV10-3 and TRBJ1-1; the D gene is possibly TRBD1 (5 bases). The CDR3 consists of 14 residues. Germline CDR1 and CDR2: ENHRY and SYGVKD. V was shortened by 8 bases and J by 2 bases, with 15 bases between the two germline ends. CDR3 nucleotides: TGTGCCATCGGGTCACAGGTAGAAAACACTGAAGCTTTCTTT. Translation: CAIGSQVENTEAFF.

The chain uses TRBV5-8 and TRBJ1-5; D unclear. CDR1 is SGHTS and CDR2 is YDEGEE in the germline V gene. CDR3 size: 14 residues. V lost 2 bases to trimming and J lost 4 bases, with 10 bases between them. The CDR3 DNA reads TGTGCCAGCAGCTTAAGAGGGCCTAATCAGCCCCAGCATTTT. This codes for CASSLRGPNQPQHF.

This clone appeared a few times. V gene TRBV25-1 combines with J gene TRBJ2-3, with TRBD1 identical over 7 bases. Looked up from germline, CDR1 is MGHDK and CDR2 is SYGVNS. The trim removed 4 bases at V and 2 bases at J, leaving 9 bases unmatched. The CDR3 totals 16 residues. The CDR3 region is CASSANRGPSTDTQYF. CDR3 nucleotides: TGTGCCAGCAGTGCAAACAGGGGCCCTTCCACAGATACGCAGTATTTT.

This chain links TRBV5-1 with TRBJ1-1; 9 positions match TRBD1. The V segment lost 1 base and the J segment 1 base; nucleotides outside the gene matches: 5. Per germline, CDR1 SGHRS and CDR2 YFSETQ. This CDR3 has 16 residues. The CDR3: CASSLNEGQGNTEAFF. CDR3 nucleotide sequence: TGCGCCAGCAGCTTGAATGAGGGACAGGGGAACACTGAAGCTTTCTTT.

The chain employs TRBV7-2 and TRBJ2-7; a weak D match, TRBD1 (5 bases). V lost 5 bases to trimming and J lost 0 bases, with 14 bases between them. The CDR3 is 15 amino acids. The germline gives CDR1 SGHTA, CDR2 FQGNSA. CDR3 protein: CASSQDRVSSYEQYF. For the CDR3, the DNA is TGTGCCAGCAGCCAAGACAGAGTCAGCTCCTACGAGCAGTACTTC. The full variable domain, in which reference TRBV7-2 and TRBJ2-7 provide the parts outside the CDR3, is GAGVSQSPSNKVTEKGKDVELRCDPISGHTALYWYRQSLGQGLEFLIYFQGNSAPDKSGLPSDRFSAERTGGSVSTLTIQRTQQEDSAVYLCASSQDRVSSYEQYFGPGTRLTVT.

This chain connects TRBV6-5 to TRBJ1-1, with D perhaps TRBD1 (5 bases). V shed 2 bases and J shed 0 bases, with 13 bases lying between them. Germline V gene data show CDR1 as MNHEY and CDR2 as SVGAGI. CDR3 length equals 16 residues. The chain's CDR3 is CASSYGGAQVNTEAFF. DNA of the CDR3: TGTGCCAGCAGTTACGGTGGTGCACAGGTGAACACTGAAGCTTTCTTT.

CDR3 sequence: CASSLTGGPSYEQYF. The CDR3 DNA reads as TGCGCCAGCAGCCTCACGGGAGGGCCGTCCTACGAGCAGTACTTC. V gene TRBV4-1 combines with J gene TRBJ2-7; the match to TRBD2 covers 8 bases. Germline V gives CDR1 MGHRA, CDR2 YSYEKL. The CDR3 totals 15 residues. Trimming cost V 4 bases and J 1 base; bases outside gene matches: 6.

This clone was detected once. This sequence joins TRBV4-2 and TRBJ1-2, with 7 bases identical to TRBD1. The V gene end was trimmed by 3 bases and the J gene end by 6 bases; junction bases not matched to a gene: 16. The CDR3 runs 17 residues. CDR1 and CDR2 (germline): LGHNA, YNFKEQ. The CDR3 sequence is CASSQKGAFGEVDGYTF. CDR3 nucleotide sequence: TGTGCCAGCAGCCAGAAGGGGGCTTTTGGCGAAGTCGATGGCTACACCTTC.

The chain uses TRBV7-9 and TRBJ1-1, with D possibly being TRBD1 (6 bases). With 5 bases removed from V and 11 bases from J, the gap between germline ends came to 18 bases. CDR1 SEHNR and CDR2 FQNEAQ come from the germline V gene (reference sequence). This CDR3 has 13 amino acids. The CDR3 region is CASSPTGTSNAFF. CDR3 bases: TGTGCCAGCAGCCCTACAGGGACCTCGAATGCTTTCTTT.

The CDR3 sequence: CASSEAPTYEQYF. DNA of the CDR3: TGTGCCAGCAGTGAAGCGCCGACTTACGAGCAGTACTTC. J is TRBJ2-7 and V is TRBV2; no reliable D call. The ends were cut back, 0 bases at V and 4 bases at J, with 7 bases in the middle. The CDR3 runs 13 residues. CDR1 is SNHLY, CDR2 FYNNEI, per germline.

This chain links TRBV28 with TRBJ2-3, with TRBD2 identical over 9 bases. Losses at the gene ends were 5 bases for V and 4 bases for J; bases not matched to a gene: 7. The V gene's germline CDR1 is MDHEN and CDR2 SYDVKM. There are 15 residues in the CDR3. CDR3 in amino acids: CASSPSGDSADTQYF. For the CDR3, the DNA is TGTGCCAGCAGTCCTAGCGGGGATTCGGCAGATACGCAGTATTTT.

The chain employs TRBV2 and TRBJ2-5; TRBD1 agrees at 9 bases. The germline V gene has CDR1 SNHLY and CDR2 FYNNEI. The CDR3 length is 16 residues. Losses at the gene ends were 6 bases for V and 4 bases for J; bases not matched to a gene: 12. The CDR3 nucleotides are TGTGCCAGCAGCGTTACGGACAGGGGTCTTTTAGAGACCCAGTACTTC. It yields the protein CASSVTDRGLLETQYF. Combining the CDR3 with reference TRBV2 and TRBJ2-5 gives the whole variable domain EPEVTQTPSHQVTQMGQEVILRCVPISNHLYFYWYRQILGQKVEFLVSFYNNEISEKSEIFDDQFSVERPDGSNFTLKIRSTKLEDSAMYFCASSVTDRGLLETQYFGPGTRLLVL.

The gene calls are TRBV7-9 and TRBJ1-2; D not certain. With 3 bases removed from V and 6 bases from J, the gap between germline ends came to 11 bases. Per germline, CDR1 SEHNR and CDR2 FQNEAQ (reference sequence). The CDR3 is 13 amino acids. The CDR3 coding sequence is TGTGCCAGCAGCTTGCGGGCCCGGAATGGCTACACCTTC. Translation gives CASSLRARNGYTF.

The gene calls are TRBV12-1 and TRBJ2-5; the table's D call TRBD2 went unverified against the DNA. TRBV12-1 is a known pseudogene. The length of the CDR3 is 15 residues. The CDR3: CASSFVYPSEETQYF. The DNA for the CDR3 is TGTGCCAGCAGCTTTGTATATCCTAGCGAAGAGACCCAGTACTTC.

The V and J genes are TRBV15 and TRBJ2-3, with a weak D call TRBD2 (7 bases). Germline-derived CDR1 and CDR2 are LNHNV and YYDKDF (reference sequence). Trimming removed 2 bases from V and 2 bases from J, with 14 bases in between. CDR3 size: 16 residues. CDR3 coding DNA: TGTGCCACCAGCAGAAGGGGGGGGCATGTCACAGATACGCAGTATTTT. Protein product: CATSRRGGHVTDTQYF.

The CDR3 region is CATSGAGEVDTQYF. CDR3 nucleotides: TGTGCCACCTCGGGGGCGGGAGAGGTAGATACGCAGTATTTT. The chain links TRBV5-6 to TRBJ2-3; maybe TRBD2 (7 bases). The ends were cut back, 9 bases at V and 5 bases at J, with 19 bases in the middle. Germline V lookup: CDR1 SGHDT, CDR2 YYEEEE. CDR3 length equals 14 residues.

The J gene is TRBJ1-1, the V gene TRBV7-2; D is unresolved. This CDR3 is built from 16 residues. Germline lookup yields CDR1 SGHTA and CDR2 FQGNSA. V lost 1 base and J lost 0, with 12 bases in between. The CDR3 region has the DNA TGTGCCAGCAGCTTAGAAGCGGGCAGGATGAACACTGAAGCTTTCTTT. As protein: CASSLEAGRMNTEAFF.

The gene calls are TRBV6-5 and TRBJ2-1, with TRBD1 identical over 9 bases. V dropped 0 bases and J dropped 9; count of bases not matched to a gene: 9. CDR1 and CDR2 (germline): MNHEY, SVGAGI. This CDR3 spans 16 amino acids. CDR3 sequence (DNA): TGTGCCAGCAGTTACTCTACAGGGGGCAGGAGAGGTGAGCAGTTCTTC. As protein: CASSYSTGGRRGEQFF.

This chain uses TRBV30 with TRBJ2-5, with D unclear. V was shortened by 2 bases and J by 4 bases, with 14 bases between the two germline ends. Germline assignment: CDR1 GTSNPN and CDR2 SVGIG (reference sequence). The CDR3 spans 14 residues. DNA of the CDR3: TGTGCCTGGAGTCTCGCCGGTGGTGCAGAGACCCAGTACTTC. This codes for CAWSLAGGAETQYF.

The CDR3 reads CASSQAGGEKLFF. As DNA, the CDR3 is TGTGCCAGCAGCCAGGCGGGGGGTGAAAAACTGTTTTTT. This rearrangement joins TRBV7-9 to TRBJ1-4, with D tentatively TRBD1 (5 bases). V was cut by 5 bases and J by 7 bases, with 11 bases left in between. Germline lookup yields CDR1 SEHNR and CDR2 FQNEAQ (reference sequence). There are 13 residues in the CDR3.

The sample holds one count of this clone. CDR3 sequence reads: CASSVDRANYEQYF. In DNA, the CDR3 is TGCGCCAGCAGCGTGGACAGGGCGAACTACGAGCAGTACTTC. This chain connects TRBV5-1 to TRBJ2-7; 8 nucleotides match TRBD1. The CDR3 loop spans 14 amino acids. V gave up 4 bases and J gave up 3 bases; unmatched junction bases: 6. The germline gives CDR1 SGHRS, CDR2 YFSETQ. Using reference TRBV5-1 and TRBJ2-7 for the parts outside the CDR3, the full variable domain is KAGVTQTPRYLIKTRGQQVTLSCSPISGHRSVSWYQQTPGQGLQFLFEYFSETQRNKGNFPGRFSGRQFSNSRSEMNVSTLELGDSALYLCASSVDRANYEQYFGPGTRLTVT.

The chain is built from TRBV9 and TRBJ2-2, with a weak D call TRBD2 (5 bases). This CDR3 comprises 14 residues. CDR1 and CDR2 (germline): SGDLS, YYNGEE. The V and J ends lost 1 base and 8 bases respectively, with 12 bases between them. The CDR3 DNA reads TGTGCCAGCAGCGTAAACGGGATCGGGGGGGAGCTGTTTTTT. It yields the protein CASSVNGIGGELFF. Using reference TRBV9 and TRBJ2-2 for the parts outside the CDR3, the full variable domain is DSGVTQTPKHLITATGQRVTLRCSPRSGDLSVYWYQQSLDQGLQFLIQYYNGEERAKGNILERFSAQQFPDLHSELNLSSLELGDSALYFCASSVNGIGGELFFGEGSRLTVL.

This clone showed up just once. V gene TRBV29-1 combines with J gene TRBJ2-1, with 9 bases that match TRBD1. CDR1 and CDR2 from the germline V gene are SQVTM and ANQGSEA. After removal of 6 bases from V and 8 bases from J, the junction contained 11 bases not matched to a gene. This CDR3 region has 14 residues. CDR3 DNA sequence: TGCAGCGTGACAGAGGGACAGGGAGGGTATGAGCAGTTCTTC. Translated: CSVTEGQGGYEQFF.

The V call is TRBV28, the J call TRBJ2-7, with D perhaps matching TRBD1 (5 bases). The CDR3 totals 14 residues. V was trimmed by 5 bases and J by 0 bases, leaving 11 bases between them. CDR1 and CDR2 from the germline V gene are MDHEN and SYDVKM. As DNA, the CDR3 is TGTGCCAGCAGTCAGGGTCGGAGCTCCTACGAGCAGTACTTC. It encodes CASSQGRSSYEQYF.

The V call is TRBV4-3, the J call TRBJ2-3; TRBD2 matches at 10 bases. Losses at the gene ends were 4 bases for V and 0 bases for J; bases not matched to a gene: 1. The CDR3 is made up of 15 amino acids. CDR1 and CDR2 from the germline V gene are LGHNA and YSLEER. CDR3 sequence (DNA): TGCGCCAGCAGCCCGACTAGCGGGAGCACAGATACGCAGTATTTT. Amino acid sequence: CASSPTSGSTDTQYF.